This T cell receptor beta chain was identified in a study of cytomegalovirus exposure and HLA in healthy donors. From germline, CDR1 is ENHRY and CDR2 SYGVKD. The CDR3 contains 12 residues. Trimming cost V 10 bases and J 1 base, with 10 bases left between them. General study points: Later analysis identified several of the most significant clusters that appeared linked to common viral pathogens. Under in vitro conditions, a few CMV-associated chains were confirmed as specific for CMV antigens.

Researchers ran the PCR with 60 Vbeta and 13 Jbeta primers. Per the authors' pipeline: A later analysis tallied 80 million to 100 million unique TCR beta chains, about 11 million of them shared. Method: immunoSEQ multiplex PCR; TCRdb's copy keeps in-frame clones and lacks some. The V and J calls and clone size are taken from that table; D and trimming were inferred from the DNA. The table includes some 80,000 clones, about 79% detected once. Remarks on this clone: The antigen is unknown.

The clonotype originates from a man between 18 and 29 years old in good health and CMV-seropositive. Sequencing was done on a sample of PBMCs. The rearrangement links TRBV10-3 to TRBJ1-1; maybe TRBD1 (5 bases). The CDR3 DNA reads TGTGCCACACGACAGTCGAACACTGAAGCTTTCTTT. It yields the protein CATRQSNTEAFF.